This is a list of T cell receptor beta chains from one sample in a study of shared clonotypes between healthy human individuals. TCRdb's copy holds only in-frame clones and misses some; the assay was immunoSEQ multiplex PCR. This sample has about 2.3 million clones, with approximately 93% found just once. Sequencing input: naive CD4+ T cells from PBMCs. These TCRs come from a man younger than 35 in good health. Some clones in this sample may be carry-over from other donors' samples. CDR3s include the opening cysteine and the closing phenylalanine or tryptophan. Fields, in order: J gene, clone size, V gene, D gene, CDR3 protein, CDR3 DNA. The D gene is left open where the match is weak. Size tells how often a clone was seen (once, few, many) or the class of an expanded clone, and some rows leave it out.

j_gene: TRBJ1-5; abundance: .; v_gene: TRBV28; d_gene: .; CDR3aa: CASSLWGFNQPQHF; CDR3nt: TGTGCCAGCAGCCTGTGGGGGTTCAATCAGCCCCAGCATTTT
j_gene: TRBJ2-3; abundance: .; v_gene: TRBV7-3; d_gene: .; CDR3aa: CASSRQEGGADTQYF; CDR3nt: TGTGCCAGCAGCCGACAGGAGGGCGGAGCAGATACGCAGTATTTT
j_gene: TRBJ2-3; abundance: once; v_gene: TRBV5-1; d_gene: .; CDR3aa: CASSGSPPDTQYF; CDR3nt: TGCGCCAGCAGCGGGAGCCCCCCAGATACGCAGTATTTT
j_gene: TRBJ1-2; abundance: .; v_gene: TRBV18; d_gene: .; CDR3aa: CASSPAGQSNYGYTF; CDR3nt: TGTGCCAGCTCACCGGCTGGGCAGTCTAACTATGGCTACACCTTC
j_gene: TRBJ2-5; abundance: .; v_gene: TRBV6-9; d_gene: TRBD1; CDR3aa: CASSYGDRANQETQYF; CDR3nt: TGTGCCAGCAGTTATGGGGACAGGGCGAATCAAGAGACCCAGTACTTC
j_gene: TRBJ2-7; abundance: .; v_gene: TRBV5-1; d_gene: .; CDR3aa: CASSFRGRVAATSYEQYF; CDR3nt: TGCGCCAGCAGCTTTAGGGGGCGGGTAGCGGCGACCTCCTACGAGCAGTACTTC
j_gene: TRBJ2-1; abundance: few; v_gene: TRBV14; d_gene: .; CDR3aa: CASTPRGRGEQFF; CDR3nt: TGTGCCAGCACCCCCAGGGGGAGGGGTGAGCAGTTCTTC
j_gene: TRBJ1-1; abundance: few; v_gene: TRBV29-1; d_gene: .; CDR3aa: CSANTDGNTEAFF; CDR3nt: TGCAGCGCAAACACAGATGGGAACACTGAAGCTTTCTTT
j_gene: TRBJ1-2; abundance: once; v_gene: TRBV27; d_gene: .; CDR3aa: CASSLSPGSANYGYTF; CDR3nt: TGTGCCAGCAGTTTATCTCCAGGGTCGGCGAACTATGGCTACACCTTC
j_gene: TRBJ2-3; abundance: .; v_gene: TRBV5-1; d_gene: .; CDR3aa: CASSPNLPTDTQYF; CDR3nt: TGCGCCAGCAGCCCCAATCTCCCCACAGATACGCAGTATTTT
j_gene: TRBJ1-1; abundance: .; v_gene: TRBV28; d_gene: .; CDR3aa: CASRSLNTEAFF; CDR3nt: TGTGCCAGCAGATCTCTGAACACTGAAGCTTTCTTT
j_gene: TRBJ2-3; abundance: .; v_gene: TRBV30; d_gene: .; CDR3aa: CAWRGSTDTQYF; CDR3nt: TGTGCCTGGAGGGGGAGCACAGATACGCAGTATTTT
j_gene: TRBJ1-2; abundance: .; v_gene: TRBV19; d_gene: TRBD1; CDR3aa: CASSISAGGIYGYTF; CDR3nt: TGTGCCAGTAGTATATCGGCAGGGGGCATCTATGGCTACACCTTC
j_gene: TRBJ1-3; abundance: .; v_gene: TRBV30; d_gene: .; CDR3aa: CAWRGRPSGNTIYF; CDR3nt: TGTGCCTGGAGGGGACGGCCCTCTGGAAACACCATATATTTT
j_gene: TRBJ2-6; abundance: .; v_gene: TRBV9; d_gene: .; CDR3aa: CASSAREQGGRPGANVLTF; CDR3nt: TGTGCCAGCAGCGCCCGGGAACAGGGTGGGAGACCTGGGGCCAACGTCCTGACTTTC
j_gene: TRBJ2-7; abundance: .; v_gene: TRBV5-5; d_gene: .; CDR3aa: CASSLVGHKNYEQYF; CDR3nt: TGTGCCAGCAGCTTGGTAGGTCACAAGAACTACGAGCAGTACTTC